The clone carrying this T cell receptor (beta chain) was found a few times. The target antigen is unknown. Viral peptide pools were used in the ViraFEST assay to expand antigen-specific CD4+ T cells, and sequencing came afterward. At the end of about 9 days of culture, CD4+ T cells were isolated. None of the vaccinated had previously contracted SARS-CoV-2, and their nucleocapsid antibodies tested negative. Fresh IL-2-containing medium replaced half the medium on days 3 and 7. The CDR3 length is 15 residues. V lost 6 bases to trimming and J lost 2 bases; unmatched junction nucleotides: 9. CDR1 is SEHNR, CDR2 FQNEAQ, per germline (reference sequence). Some clones are missing from TCRdb's copy, which holds only in-frame ones; the method was immunoSEQ multiplex PCR. The sample includes 50,000 to 60,000 clones, more than 60% of them seen just once. The entry originates in a study of vaccination effects on CD4 cells after COVID-19.

Findings and limits, study-wide: Sampling in the study covered few convalescent patients and included no early post-infection timepoints. Nearly all vaccine-induced clones in healthy recipients recognized only SARS-CoV-2. Late post-vaccination samples showed marked contraction of infection- and vaccine-induced clones.

The source of this sequence is a human donor who received a COVID-19 vaccine. The chain is built from TRBV7-9 and TRBJ1-2; 7 bases line up with TRBD1. This material consisted of CD4+ T cells from PBMCs cultured with SARS-CoV-2 spike peptides, taken before COVID-19 vaccination. CDR3 in amino acids: CASRSLQGRNYGYTF. The DNA of the CDR3 is TGTGCCAGCAGGTCGTTACAGGGGCGAAACTATGGCTACACCTTC.